This T cell receptor (beta chain) was obtained from a study of cytomegalovirus exposure and HLA in healthy donors. CDR3 size: 15 residues. Germline values: CDR1 SGHTA, CDR2 FQGNSA. J gave up 3 bases and V 5 bases, and 6 bases lay outside the gene matches. PCR involved 60 Vbeta and 13 Jbeta primers. TCRdb's copy holds only in-frame clones and misses some; the assay was immunoSEQ multiplex PCR. The sample holds roughly 60,000 clones, roughly 70% seen once. A remark on this clone: Its antigen is not known.

Study findings and constraints: Rates of TCR association differed by HLA locus in a later analysis, with DRB1 highest and HLA-C lowest. The classifier, whose performance was assessed in both the original and validation cohorts, reportedly diagnosed cytomegalovirus status with high specificity and sensitivity.

This clonotype originated in a woman aged 55-69 years in good health and CMV-seropositive. This sequence joins TRBV7-2 and TRBJ2-1, with TRBD1 matching 8 bases. Sequenced sample: PBMCs. The CDR3 region has the DNA TGTGCCAGCAGCCTGGGGACAGGTAACTACAATGAGCAGTTCTTC. As protein: CASSLGTGNYNEQFF.